This T cell receptor (beta chain) was documented in a study of beta chain features in type 1 diabetes. Looked up from germline, CDR1 is MNHNS and CDR2 is SASEGT. The CDR3 has 14 amino acids. Trimming removed 3 bases from V and 0 bases from J, with 9 bases in between. The entirety of the isolated RNA underwent reverse transcription, so expressed TCRB transcripts were sequenced. Method: immunoSEQ multiplex PCR; TCRdb's copy keeps in-frame clones and lacks some. The table lists around 500,000 clones, approximately 30% of them singletons. This TCR came from a man aged 18 to 29 in good health. The chain joins TRBV6-1 to TRBJ2-7; a weak D match, TRBD2 (5 bases). Sequenced material: naive CD4+ T cells from blood. The CDR3 DNA reads as TGTGCCAGCAGTGAGGGAGCAGACTCCTACGAGCAGTACTTC. As protein: CASSEGADSYEQYF.